These T cell receptor beta chains were read from a single sample in a study of identical twins. TCRdb fed the 5' RACE reads into MiXCR, producing one record per CDR3 protein. The sample consists of 520,000 or so distinct CDR3 sequences, about 20% of them appearing once. These same data were also listed under a study on T cells expressing NK-cell markers.

The sample taken for sequencing was CD4+ T cells sorted from blood. These receptors originate from a woman aged 18 to 35 in good health. Each CDR3 is given with its conserved first and last residue. D genes are given only for firm matches. Rows give clone size only sometimes, using once, few, many, or a class for an expanded clone.

v_gene: TRBV12-3/TRBV12-4; len: 13; j_gene: TRBJ2-2; abundance: few; d_gene: -; CDR3aa: CASRVHRTGELFF; CDR3nt: TGTGCCAGCAGGGTACATAGAACCGGGGAGCTGTTTTTT
v_gene: TRBV6-1; len: 16; j_gene: TRBJ1-1; abundance: -; d_gene: -; CDR3aa: CASSPTSQGLSTEAFF; CDR3nt: TGTGCCAGCAGCCCGACCTCGCAGGGGTTAAGTACTGAAGCTTTCTTT
v_gene: TRBV12-3/TRBV12-4; len: 14; j_gene: TRBJ1-2; abundance: -; d_gene: -; CDR3aa: CASSKREGLGGYTF; CDR3nt: TGTGCCAGCAGTAAGCGGGAGGGGCTTGGTGGCTACACCTTC
v_gene: TRBV20-1; len: 11; j_gene: TRBJ2-3; abundance: few; d_gene: -; CDR3aa: CSARVDYTQYF; CDR3nt: TGCAGTGCTAGAGTGGACTATACGCAGTATTTT
v_gene: TRBV12-3/TRBV12-4; len: 14; j_gene: TRBJ1-1; abundance: -; d_gene: -; CDR3aa: CASSSGPPNTEAFF; CDR3nt: TGTGCCAGCAGTTCAGGTCCTCCAAACACTGAAGCTTTCTTT
v_gene: TRBV10-3; len: 14; j_gene: TRBJ1-6; abundance: -; d_gene: -; CDR3aa: CAIRGHTGNSPLHF; CDR3nt: TGTGCCATCAGGGGACACACAGGCAATTCACCCCTCCACTTT
v_gene: TRBV20-1; len: 13; j_gene: TRBJ2-1; abundance: few; d_gene: TRBD2; CDR3aa: CSASGRGGNEQFF; CDR3nt: TGCAGTGCTAGCGGGAGGGGGGGCAATGAGCAGTTCTTC
v_gene: TRBV11-2; len: 18; j_gene: TRBJ2-2; abundance: once; d_gene: -; CDR3aa: CASSWRRMGAANTGELFF; CDR3nt: TGTGCCAGCAGCTGGCGCCGTATGGGGGCCGCGAACACCGGGGAGCTGTTTTTT
v_gene: TRBV20-1; len: 17; j_gene: TRBJ1-1; abundance: few; d_gene: TRBD1; CDR3aa: CSARDGGQGASNTEAFF; CDR3nt: TGCAGTGCTAGAGACGGGGGACAGGGTGCCTCCAACACTGAAGCTTTCTTT
v_gene: TRBV7-2; len: 14; j_gene: TRBJ2-3; abundance: -; d_gene: -; CDR3aa: CASSLALVPDTQYF; CDR3nt: TGTGCCAGCAGCTTAGCGCTCGTACCAGATACGCAGTATTTT
v_gene: TRBV20-1; len: 14; j_gene: TRBJ2-3; abundance: few; d_gene: -; CDR3aa: CSARRQASTDTQYF; CDR3nt: TGCAGTGCTAGAAGACAGGCTAGCACAGATACGCAGTATTTT
v_gene: TRBV20-1; len: 12; j_gene: TRBJ2-4; abundance: few; d_gene: TRBD2; CDR3aa: CSASVPSGRGYF; CDR3nt: TGCAGTGCTAGTGTTCCTAGCGGGAGAGGGTACTTC
v_gene: TRBV29-1; len: 13; j_gene: TRBJ1-4; abundance: few; d_gene: -; CDR3aa: CSARQALNEKLFF; CDR3nt: TGCAGCGCTAGACAGGCCCTTAATGAAAAACTGTTTTTT
v_gene: TRBV4-2; len: 16; j_gene: TRBJ2-7; abundance: few; d_gene: TRBD2; CDR3aa: CASSQDGSGGAYEQYF; CDR3nt: TGTGCCAGCAGCCAAGATGGGAGCGGGGGGGCCTACGAGCAGTACTTC
v_gene: TRBV7-9; len: 15; j_gene: TRBJ2-5; abundance: -; d_gene: TRBD2; CDR3aa: CASSLYMTSGMTQYF; CDR3nt: TGTGCCAGCAGCCTATACATGACTAGCGGGATGACCCAGTACTTC
v_gene: TRBV5-6; len: 13; j_gene: TRBJ1-2; abundance: few; d_gene: -; CDR3aa: CASSSRRGDGYTF; CDR3nt: TGTGCCAGCAGCTCCCGTCGTGGAGATGGCTACACCTTC
v_gene: TRBV2; len: 18; j_gene: TRBJ1-5; abundance: -; d_gene: -; CDR3aa: CASSELFQGRRSNQPQHF; CDR3nt: TGTGCCAGCAGTGAACTTTTCCAGGGACGAAGGAGCAATCAGCCCCAGCATTTT
v_gene: TRBV6-1; len: 13; j_gene: TRBJ2-3; abundance: -; d_gene: -; CDR3aa: CASGRFSTDTQYF; CDR3nt: TGTGCCAGCGGTCGGTTTAGCACAGATACGCAGTATTTT
v_gene: TRBV10-3; len: 20; j_gene: TRBJ2-3; abundance: -; d_gene: TRBD1; CDR3aa: CAISDHRDRGLGDDTDTQYF; CDR3nt: TGTGCCATCAGTGATCACCGGGACAGGGGGCTCGGTGACGACACAGATACGCAGTATTTT
v_gene: TRBV12-3/TRBV12-4; len: 15; j_gene: TRBJ2-3; abundance: few; d_gene: -; CDR3aa: CASSPQGRGTDTQYF; CDR3nt: TGTGCCAGCAGTCCACAGGGACGGGGGACAGATACGCAGTATTTT
v_gene: TRBV5-1; len: 17; j_gene: TRBJ2-1; abundance: few; d_gene: -; CDR3aa: CASSFSPPGQAYNEQFF; CDR3nt: TGCGCCAGCAGCTTTAGCCCGCCGGGCCAGGCTTACAATGAGCAGTTCTTC
v_gene: TRBV10-3; len: 15; j_gene: TRBJ1-1; abundance: few; d_gene: -; CDR3aa: CAISESPQGDTEAFF; CDR3nt: TGTGCCATCAGTGAGTCCCCCCAGGGCGACACTGAAGCTTTCTTT
v_gene: TRBV10-3; len: 14; j_gene: TRBJ1-1; abundance: -; d_gene: -; CDR3aa: CAISESEGGTEAFF; CDR3nt: TGTGCCATCAGTGAGTCCGAGGGCGGCACTGAAGCTTTCTTT
v_gene: TRBV12-3/TRBV12-4; len: 19; j_gene: TRBJ2-6; abundance: -; d_gene: -; CDR3aa: CASSLRRQRGRTGANVLTF; CDR3nt: TGTGCCAGCAGTTTAAGGCGGCAGAGAGGTCGGACTGGGGCCAACGTCCTGACTTTC
v_gene: TRBV10-2; len: 17; j_gene: TRBJ2-3; abundance: -; d_gene: TRBD1; CDR3aa: CASRDLRDRLRTDTQYF; CDR3nt: TGCGCCAGCAGAGATCTACGGGACAGACTCCGCACAGATACGCAGTATTTT
v_gene: TRBV7-9; len: 16; j_gene: TRBJ2-1; abundance: -; d_gene: TRBD2; CDR3aa: CASSLGLAVTYNEQFF; CDR3nt: TGTGCCAGCAGCTTAGGACTAGCGGTGACGTACAATGAGCAGTTCTTC
v_gene: TRBV15; len: 18; j_gene: TRBJ2-7; abundance: once; d_gene: TRBD2; CDR3aa: CATSREIGGAPGSYEQYF; CDR3nt: TGTGCCACCAGCAGAGAAATCGGGGGGGCCCCAGGGTCCTACGAGCAGTACTTC
v_gene: TRBV18; len: 16; j_gene: TRBJ1-5; abundance: -; d_gene: -; CDR3aa: CASSPRADSRNQPQHF; CDR3nt: TGTGCCAGCTCACCACGGGCGGACAGCCGCAATCAGCCCCAGCATTTT
v_gene: TRBV5-5; len: 14; j_gene: TRBJ2-7; abundance: few; d_gene: -; CDR3aa: CASSGLRTTYEQYF; CDR3nt: TGTGCCAGCAGCGGGCTCAGGACCACCTACGAGCAGTACTTC
v_gene: TRBV11-3; len: 16; j_gene: TRBJ2-3; abundance: few; d_gene: -; CDR3aa: CASSLNGGRNTDTQYF; CDR3nt: TGTGCCAGCAGCTTAAACGGTGGGAGAAACACAGATACGCAGTATTTT
v_gene: TRBV7-6; len: 16; j_gene: TRBJ2-7; abundance: -; d_gene: TRBD2; CDR3aa: CASSPLGAGNSYEQYF; CDR3nt: TGTGCCAGCAGCCCCCTCGGAGCGGGAAACTCCTACGAGCAGTACTTC
v_gene: TRBV6-2/TRBV6-3; len: 13; j_gene: TRBJ2-5; abundance: -; d_gene: -; CDR3aa: CASSYSKSETQYF; CDR3nt: TGTGCCAGCAGTTACTCGAAGTCGGAGACCCAGTACTTC
v_gene: TRBV5-1; len: 14; j_gene: TRBJ1-4; abundance: few; d_gene: -; CDR3aa: CASKYSPSTEKLFF; CDR3nt: TGCGCCAGCAAGTACAGCCCTTCTACGGAAAAACTGTTTTTT
v_gene: TRBV12-3/TRBV12-4; len: 13; j_gene: TRBJ2-1; abundance: -; d_gene: -; CDR3aa: CASSLGVSYEQFF; CDR3nt: TGTGCCAGCAGCCTGGGTGTCAGCTATGAGCAGTTCTTC
v_gene: TRBV5-1; len: 17; j_gene: TRBJ2-5; abundance: -; d_gene: -; CDR3aa: CASSWGVGGPTQETQYF; CDR3nt: TGCGCCAGCAGCTGGGGCGTCGGGGGCCCCACCCAAGAGACCCAGTACTTC
v_gene: TRBV20-1; len: 13; j_gene: TRBJ2-1; abundance: many; d_gene: -; CDR3aa: CSAAPRAYNEQFF; CDR3nt: TGCAGTGCCGCCCCGCGAGCTTACAATGAGCAGTTCTTC
v_gene: TRBV20-1; len: 14; j_gene: TRBJ2-2; abundance: few; d_gene: -; CDR3aa: CSARDSRGTGELFF; CDR3nt: TGCAGTGCTAGAGATTCAAGGGGCACCGGGGAGCTGTTTTTT
v_gene: TRBV5-6; len: 13; j_gene: TRBJ1-2; abundance: many; d_gene: -; CDR3aa: CASSLITGDGYTF; CDR3nt: TGTGCCAGCAGCTTGATAACAGGCGATGGCTACACCTTC
v_gene: TRBV20-1; len: 16; j_gene: TRBJ2-7; abundance: -; d_gene: -; CDR3aa: CSARNARTGASGEQYF; CDR3nt: TGCAGTGCTAGGAACGCGAGGACCGGCGCGAGCGGCGAGCAGTACTTC
v_gene: TRBV6-1; len: 13; j_gene: TRBJ2-7; abundance: few; d_gene: TRBD1; CDR3aa: CASRETGVAEQYF; CDR3nt: TGTGCCAGCAGGGAGACAGGGGTAGCCGAGCAGTACTTC
v_gene: TRBV15; len: 15; j_gene: TRBJ1-3; abundance: -; d_gene: -; CDR3aa: CATSSESGNGDTIYF; CDR3nt: TGTGCCACCAGCAGCGAATCCGGCAATGGGGACACCATATATTTT
v_gene: TRBV5-5; len: 15; j_gene: TRBJ2-4; abundance: -; d_gene: -; CDR3aa: CASTGPASAKNIQYF; CDR3nt: TGTGCCAGCACCGGTCCTGCTTCAGCCAAAAACATTCAGTACTTC
v_gene: TRBV5-1; len: 16; j_gene: TRBJ2-1; abundance: -; d_gene: TRBD2; CDR3aa: CASSLSLAGLDNEQFF; CDR3nt: TGCGCCAGCAGCTTGTCCCTAGCGGGCTTGGACAATGAGCAGTTCTTC
v_gene: TRBV10-3; len: 12; j_gene: TRBJ2-2; abundance: -; d_gene: -; CDR3aa: CAIGRATGELFF; CDR3nt: TGTGCCATCGGCAGGGCGACCGGGGAGCTGTTTTTT
v_gene: TRBV5-1; len: 14; j_gene: TRBJ2-7; abundance: few; d_gene: TRBD1; CDR3aa: CASSFPDRLYEQYF; CDR3nt: TGCGCCAGCAGCTTCCCGGACAGGCTATACGAGCAGTACTTC
v_gene: TRBV27; len: 12; j_gene: TRBJ2-3; abundance: -; d_gene: -; CDR3aa: CASSLIGGTQYF; CDR3nt: TGTGCCAGCAGTTTAATTGGGGGTACGCAGTATTTT
v_gene: TRBV20-1; len: 17; j_gene: TRBJ2-6; abundance: -; d_gene: TRBD2; CDR3aa: CSAPKAGGGPGANVLTF; CDR3nt: TGCAGTGCTCCTAAAGCGGGAGGGGGGCCTGGGGCCAACGTCCTGACTTTC
v_gene: TRBV5-1; len: 15; j_gene: TRBJ2-6; abundance: -; d_gene: -; CDR3aa: CASSLKLAGANVLTF; CDR3nt: TGCGCCAGCAGCCTCAAGTTGGCTGGGGCCAACGTCCTGACTTTC
v_gene: TRBV30; len: 12; j_gene: TRBJ2-5; abundance: -; d_gene: -; CDR3aa: CAWGQYQETQYF; CDR3nt: TGTGCCTGGGGACAGTACCAAGAGACCCAGTACTTC
v_gene: TRBV20-1; len: 15; j_gene: TRBJ2-7; abundance: few; d_gene: TRBD2; CDR3aa: CSARGPSGKGYEQYF; CDR3nt: TGCAGTGCTAGAGGGCCTAGCGGGAAAGGTTACGAGCAGTACTTC
v_gene: TRBV20-1; len: 13; j_gene: TRBJ2-7; abundance: -; d_gene: -; CDR3aa: CSAREGTDDEQYF; CDR3nt: TGCAGTGCTAGAGAGGGGACCGACGACGAGCAGTACTTC
v_gene: TRBV21-1; len: 17; j_gene: TRBJ1-5; abundance: -; d_gene: -; CDR3aa: CASSARDRAYSNQPQHF; CDR3nt: TGTGCCAGCAGCGCCCGGGACAGGGCGTATAGCAATCAGCCCCAGCATTTT